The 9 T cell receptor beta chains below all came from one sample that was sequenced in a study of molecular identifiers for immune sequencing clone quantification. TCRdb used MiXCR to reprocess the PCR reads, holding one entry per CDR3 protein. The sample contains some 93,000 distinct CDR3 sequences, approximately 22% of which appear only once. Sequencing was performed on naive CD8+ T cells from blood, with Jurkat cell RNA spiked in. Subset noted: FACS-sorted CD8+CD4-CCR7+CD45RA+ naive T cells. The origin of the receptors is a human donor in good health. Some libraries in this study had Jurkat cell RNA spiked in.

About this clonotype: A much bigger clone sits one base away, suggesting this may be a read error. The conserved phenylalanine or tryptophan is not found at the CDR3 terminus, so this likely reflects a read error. CDR3 sequence reads: CASSGGRVTGELFL. As DNA, the CDR3 is TGTGCCAGCAGTGGGGGCCGTGTCACCGGGGAGCTGTTTCTT. J is TRBJ2-2 and V is TRBV6-6; perhaps TRBD1 as D (6 bases). Germline CDR1 and CDR2: MNHNY and SVGAGI (reference sequence). This CDR3 region has 14 residues. Trimming took off 5 bases at V and 4 bases at J, with 11 bases between the two ends.

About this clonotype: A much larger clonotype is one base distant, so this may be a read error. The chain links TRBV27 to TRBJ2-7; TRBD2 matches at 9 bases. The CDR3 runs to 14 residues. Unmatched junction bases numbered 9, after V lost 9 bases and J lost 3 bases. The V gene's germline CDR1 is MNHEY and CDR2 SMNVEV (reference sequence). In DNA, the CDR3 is TGTGCCAGAGCCGTCGGGACTAGCATCTACGAGCAGTACTTC. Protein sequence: CARAVGTSIYEQYF.

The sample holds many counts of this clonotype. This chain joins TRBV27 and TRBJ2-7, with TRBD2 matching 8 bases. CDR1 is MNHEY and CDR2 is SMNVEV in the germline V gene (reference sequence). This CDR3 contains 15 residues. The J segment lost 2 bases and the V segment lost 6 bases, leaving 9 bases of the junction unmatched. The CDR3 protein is CASRVTSGGAYEQYF. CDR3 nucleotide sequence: TGTGCCAGCAGAGTCACTAGCGGAGGCGCCTACGAGCAGTACTTC.

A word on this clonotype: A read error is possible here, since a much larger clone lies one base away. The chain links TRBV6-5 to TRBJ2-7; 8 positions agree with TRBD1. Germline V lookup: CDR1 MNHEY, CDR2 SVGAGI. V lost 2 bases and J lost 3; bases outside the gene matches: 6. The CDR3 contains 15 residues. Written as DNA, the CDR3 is TGTGCCAGCAGTTACGGGGCAGGGGGCATCTACGAGCAGTACTTC. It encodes CASSYGAGGIYEQYF.

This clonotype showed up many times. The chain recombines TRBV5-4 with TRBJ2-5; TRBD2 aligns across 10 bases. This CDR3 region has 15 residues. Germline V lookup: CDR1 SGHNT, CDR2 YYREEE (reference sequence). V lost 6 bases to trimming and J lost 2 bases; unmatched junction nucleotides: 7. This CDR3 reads CASNDATSGQETQYF. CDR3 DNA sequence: TGTGCCAGCAACGACGCGACTAGCGGGCAAGAGACCCAGTACTTC.

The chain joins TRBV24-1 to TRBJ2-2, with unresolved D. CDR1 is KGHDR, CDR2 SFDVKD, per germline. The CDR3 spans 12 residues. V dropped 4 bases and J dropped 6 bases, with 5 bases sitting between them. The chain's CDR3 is CATSDGPGELFF. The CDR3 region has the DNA TGTGCCACCAGTGACGGTCCCGGGGAGCTGTTTTTT.

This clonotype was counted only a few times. In DNA form, the CDR3 reads TGTGCCAGCAGCTCCGGGACTAGTGCGGCCTACGAGCAGTACTTC. Its translation is CASSSGTSAAYEQYF. The chain uses TRBV11-2 and TRBJ2-7; the match to TRBD2 covers 8 bases. Germline V CDR1 and CDR2: SGHAT, FQNNGV. Trimming removed 4 bases from V and 2 bases from J; junction bases left unmatched: 7. This CDR3 has 15 residues.

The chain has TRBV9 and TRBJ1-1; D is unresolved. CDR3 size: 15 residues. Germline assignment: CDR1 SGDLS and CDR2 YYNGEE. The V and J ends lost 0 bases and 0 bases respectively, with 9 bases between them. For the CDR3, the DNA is TGTGCCAGCAGCGTAGGTATCGGAATGAACACTGAAGCTTTCTTT. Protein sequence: CASSVGIGMNTEAFF.

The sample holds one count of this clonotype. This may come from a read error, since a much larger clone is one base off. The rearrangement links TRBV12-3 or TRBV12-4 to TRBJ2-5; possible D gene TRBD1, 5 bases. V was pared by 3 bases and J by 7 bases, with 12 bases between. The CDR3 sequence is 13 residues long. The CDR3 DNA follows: TGTGCCAGCAGTTTTCCAGGGAAAGGGACCCAGTACTTC. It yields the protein CASSFPGKGTQYF.